A selection of T cell receptor beta chains follows, all from one sample in a study of T cells in Graves' hyperthyroidism and ophthalmopathy. TCRdb re-analysed the multiplex PCR reads in MiXCR, keeping a single row per CDR3 protein. The data contain 530,000 or so distinct CDR3 sequences, around a quarter of them singletons. Sequenced input: blood. Receptor source: a woman aged 30 to 39 with Graves' ophthalmopathy. The CDR3 runs from the conserved cysteine through the conserved F or W. The D gene is left open where the match is weak. Size values are once, few and many counts, or a class for expanded clones, and some rows have none.

D gene,clone size,J gene,V gene,CDR3 protein,CDR3 DNA
-,-,TRBJ2-5,TRBV27,CASRALGGVKETQYF,TGTGCCAGCCGGGCTTTAGGCGGGGTCAAAGAGACCCAGTACTTC
-,many,TRBJ1-5,TRBV10-3,CAIRRDINQPQHF,TGTGCCATAAGGAGGGACATCAATCAGCCCCAGCATTTT
TRBD2,-,TRBJ2-7,TRBV29-1,CSVVPSGELYEQYF,TGCAGCGTTGTCCCTAGCGGGGAATTATACGAGCAGTACTTC
-,-,TRBJ2-7,TRBV29-1,CSVAIGSSYEQYF,TGCAGCGTTGCGATTGGCAGCTCCTACGAGCAGTACTTC
TRBD1,-,TRBJ1-2,TRBV2,CASSVTIRGGDYGYTF,TGTGCCAGCAGTGTTACTATCAGGGGGGGAGACTATGGCTACACCTTC
TRBD2,many,TRBJ2-7,TRBV10-2,CASGSGGENLLYEQYF,TGCGCCAGCGGGTCGGGGGGGGAGAATCTTCTCTACGAGCAGTACTTC
-,-,TRBJ1-5,TRBV20-1,CSARTGHLSNQPQHF,TGCAGTGCTAGAACAGGGCATCTTAGCAATCAGCCCCAGCATTTT
TRBD1,few,TRBJ1-2,TRBV2,CASSETSGTGYGYTF,TGTGCCAGCAGTGAGACCTCCGGGACAGGGTATGGCTACACCTTC
-,-,TRBJ2-2,TRBV3-1,CASSQLVSGELFF,TGTGCCAGCAGCCAATTAGTTTCCGGGGAGCTGTTTTTT
TRBD2,few,TRBJ2-7,TRBV18,CASSPLAGDSYEQYF,TGTGCCAGCTCACCGCTAGCGGGGGACTCCTACGAGCAGTACTTC
-,many,TRBJ1-1,TRBV7-8,CASSLLRGNTEAFF,TGTGCCAGCAGCTTACTCAGGGGAAATACTGAAGCTTTCTTT
TRBD1,many,TRBJ1-5,TRBV5-1,CASSLMFRDRGQPQHF,TGCGCCAGCAGCTTGATGTTTAGGGACAGGGGACAGCCCCAGCATTTT
TRBD1,many,TRBJ2-7,TRBV6-1,CASGRPGQGSYEQYF,TGTGCCAGCGGCCGTCCGGGACAGGGATCCTACGAGCAGTACTTC
TRBD1,few,TRBJ1-6,TRBV4-1,CASSQDSRRDRENSPLHF,TGCGCCAGCAGCCAAGATTCTCGCCGGGACAGGGAAAATTCACCCCTCCACTTT
-,many,TRBJ2-7,TRBV11-2,CASSLVAGSGVEQYF,TGTGCCAGCAGCTTAGTTGCAGGGTCGGGTGTCGAGCAGTACTTC
TRBD1,many,TRBJ1-2,TRBV20-1,CSAKWDRGRDGYTF,TGCAGTGCTAAGTGGGACAGGGGGCGAGATGGCTACACCTTC
TRBD1,many,TRBJ2-7,TRBV12-3/TRBV12-4,CASSFGTGRYEQYF,TGTGCCAGCAGTTTCGGGACAGGGAGATACGAGCAGTACTTC
-,-,TRBJ2-5,TRBV28,CASNRQDQETQYF,TGTGCCAGCAATAGACAGGACCAAGAGACCCAGTACTTC
TRBD1,few,TRBJ2-7,TRBV11-2,CASSLDRGTGRSYEQYF,TGTGCCAGCAGCTTAGACCGAGGGACAGGGAGATCCTACGAGCAGTACTTC
-,-,TRBJ1-1,TRBV19,CATGHLNTEAFF,TGTGCCACTGGACATCTAAACACTGAAGCTTTCTTT
-,-,TRBJ2-7,TRBV6-1,CASRQSAGGSYEQYF,TGTGCCAGCAGACAATCCGCCGGGGGCTCCTACGAGCAGTACTTC
-,-,TRBJ1-6,TRBV28,CASSLRTDHSPLHF,TGTGCCAGCAGTCTCCGGACGGATCATTCACCCCTCCACTTT
TRBD2,few,TRBJ2-7,TRBV7-6,CASSLSASGSREQYF,TGTGCCAGCAGCTTAAGCGCTAGCGGGTCTCGCGAGCAGTACTTC
-,-,TRBJ1-2,TRBV13,CASSRRTTPKDYGYTF,TGTGCCAGCAGCAGACGTACGACTCCCAAGGACTATGGCTACACCTTC
TRBD1,few,TRBJ1-1,TRBV28,CASTPGDRGNTEAFF,TGTGCCAGCACCCCCGGGGACAGGGGGAACACTGAAGCTTTCTTT
-,-,TRBJ2-2,TRBV30,CAWSGSRTVNTGELFF,TGTGCCTGGAGCGGGTCGCGGACGGTGAACACCGGGGAGCTGTTTTTT
-,many,TRBJ2-7,TRBV4-3,CASSQDYTSSYEQYF,TGCGCCAGCAGCCAAGATTACACGAGCTCCTACGAGCAGTACTTC
TRBD1,many,TRBJ1-1,TRBV30,CAWRGQVNTEAFF,TGTGCCTGGAGGGGACAGGTGAACACTGAAGCTTTCTTT
TRBD1,few,TRBJ1-1,TRBV2,CASSGMGTGQAFF,TGTGCCAGCAGTGGGATGGGGACAGGGCAAGCTTTCTTT
-,-,TRBJ2-7,TRBV6-1,CASSERYRVNEQYF,TGTGCCAGCAGTGAACGGTACAGGGTCAACGAGCAGTACTTC
TRBD2,many,TRBJ2-5,TRBV6-5,CASSYSGGGAGETQYF,TGTGCCAGCAGTTACTCTGGCGGGGGGGCCGGGGAGACCCAGTACTTC
TRBD1,few,TRBJ2-7,TRBV7-9,CASSAGQGVDEQYF,TGTGCCAGCAGCGCCGGACAGGGGGTCGACGAGCAGTACTTC
-,many,TRBJ1-5,TRBV11-1,CAGVPKGSNQPQHF,TGTGCCGGAGTGCCAAAGGGAAGTAATCAGCCCCAGCATTTT
-,once,TRBJ1-1,TRBV30,CAWTPISNTEAFF,TGTGCCTGGACGCCAATTTCCAACACTGAAGCTTTCTTT
-,-,TRBJ1-1,TRBV12-3/TRBV12-4,CASSSGPGEAFF,TGTGCCAGCAGCTCGGGGCCTGGTGAAGCTTTCTTT
-,many,TRBJ1-1,TRBV28,CASSFLIRGGGTEAFF,TGTGCCAGCAGTTTTTTGATTCGAGGGGGGGGCACTGAAGCTTTCTTT
-,-,TRBJ1-1,TRBV20-1,CSAPNRDTDMNTEAFF,TGCAGTGCACCGAACCGGGACACCGACATGAACACTGAAGCTTTCTTT
-,many,TRBJ2-7,TRBV6-4,CASSTGTYEQYF,TGTGCCAGCAGCACAGGGACCTACGAGCAGTACTTC
-,-,TRBJ2-7,TRBV10-3,CAISESAGGNEQYF,TGTGCCATCAGTGAGTCGGCAGGGGGGAACGAGCAGTACTTC
-,few,TRBJ1-2,TRBV19,CASSMVLGNPNYGYTF,TGTGCCAGTAGTATGGTCCTGGGCAATCCTAACTATGGCTACACCTTC
-,many,TRBJ1-1,TRBV27,CASSGTGTGEAFF,TGTGCCAGCAGTGGTACCGGGACGGGGGAAGCTTTCTTT
TRBD1,many,TRBJ1-2,TRBV24-1,CATSDSPGQGNYGYTF,TGTGCCACCAGTGATTCGCCGGGACAGGGGAACTATGGCTACACCTTC
TRBD1,many,TRBJ1-2,TRBV20-1,CSARVYRGGYTF,TGCAGTGCTAGAGTATACAGGGGAGGCTACACCTTC
-,many,TRBJ2-7,TRBV20-1,CSAREQGGPSEQYF,TGCAGTGCTAGGGAACAGGGAGGGCCTTCCGAGCAGTACTTC
-,many,TRBJ2-7,TRBV2,CASTGEYEQYF,TGTGCCAGCACAGGAGAATACGAGCAGTACTTC
-,many,TRBJ1-6,TRBV2,CASLIGPPLHF,TGTGCCAGCCTTATAGGGCCACCCCTCCACTTT
-,many,TRBJ1-2,TRBV6-5,CASSYSPGQFYGYTF,TGTGCCAGCAGTTACTCACCCGGACAGTTCTATGGCTACACCTTC
-,many,TRBJ1-1,TRBV6-1,CASSEASRRTEAFF,TGTGCCAGCAGTGAAGCTTCCAGGAGGACTGAAGCTTTCTTT
TRBD2,few,TRBJ2-7,TRBV11-1,CASSNHPTSGSYEQYF,TGTGCCAGCAGCAACCACCCTACTAGCGGATCCTACGAGCAGTACTTC
TRBD1,few,TRBJ1-5,TRBV20-1,CSASQGGHSNQPQHF,TGCAGTGCTTCGCAGGGGGGCCATAGCAATCAGCCCCAGCATTTT
-,few,TRBJ2-7,TRBV6-1,CASSEYRENYEQYF,TGTGCCAGCAGTGAATATCGGGAAAACTACGAGCAGTACTTC